What follows are 4 T cell receptor beta chains derived from one specimen sequenced in a study of CD8+CD57+ T cells in acquired aplastic anemia. Investigators profiled TCR beta VDJ and CDR3 from genomic DNA template. TCRdb ran MiXCR on the reads and lists one entry per CDR3 protein. The sample lists more than 250,000 distinct CDR3 sequences; 45% to 70% were seen once. Sequencing was performed on sorted CD4+, CD8+, or CD8+CD57+ T cells (not recorded which) from PBMCs. The receptors shown here come from a human donor with severe aplastic anemia or a healthy control (not recorded which).

This clonotype was seen a few times. The chain uses TRBV24-1 and TRBJ1-2; 10 bases fit TRBD1. The germline V gene has CDR1 KGHDR and CDR2 SFDVKD. The CDR3 spans 17 residues. The trim removed 2 bases at V and 5 bases at J, leaving 10 bases unmatched. CDR3 sequence reads: CATSDSRRQGARYGYTF. The CDR3 bases are TGTGCCACCAGTGATTCGAGACGACAGGGGGCAAGATATGGCTACACCTTC.

This chain connects TRBV24-1 to TRBJ2-1; D is undetermined. Germline-derived CDR1 and CDR2 are KGHDR and SFDVKD. CDR3 size: 12 residues. Trimming took off 9 bases at V and 9 bases at J, with 14 bases between the two ends. The CDR3 coding sequence is TGTGCCACCCGGCAAGGGCCGGGTGAGCAGTTCTTC. Translation: CATRQGPGEQFF.

The sample holds many counts of this clonotype. This chain connects TRBV11-3 to TRBJ2-7; 10 bases are a match to TRBD1. V dropped 5 bases and J dropped 1; count of bases not matched to a gene: 8. The CDR3 is 16 residues long. CDR1 SGHNT and CDR2 YENEEA come from the germline V gene. The CDR3, as DNA: TGTGCCAGCAGCCGTTCCGGGACAGGGGCGTCCTACGAGCAGTACTTC. Its protein product is CASSRSGTGASYEQYF.

CDR3 sequence: CASSGQGAFSYEQYF. The CDR3 coding sequence is TGTGCCAGCAGTGGACAGGGGGCGTTTTCCTACGAGCAGTACTTC. The rearrangement uses TRBV27 and TRBJ2-7; 11 bases are a match to TRBD1. Germline CDR1 is MNHEY and CDR2 is SMNVEV (reference sequence). The ends lost 5 bases at V and 1 base at J; junction bases unmatched: 4. The CDR3 has 15 residues.